The 8 T cell receptor beta chains below were found in one sample sequenced in a study of T-cell memory formation after mild COVID-19. TCRdb reprocessed the 5' RACE reads with MiXCR, giving one entry per CDR3 protein. The sample gives about 270,000 distinct CDR3 sequences, 16% of which show up once; around 23% is in the top ten. The sequenced material came from PBMCs or a T cell subset sorted from them (not recorded which). Receptors originate from a man between 18 and 35 years old who had mild COVID-19 (a few samples of this study predate the infection). Cell type and time point are not known.

V usage is TRBV7-2 and J usage is TRBJ2-3; D gene ambiguous. Trimming shortened V by 1 base and J by 0 bases, and 8 bases separated the two germline ends. The CDR3 has 15 amino acids. Germline CDR1 SGHTA, CDR2 FQGNSA. The CDR3: CASSLGRTSTDTQYF. CDR3 DNA: TGTGCCAGCAGCTTAGGCAGGACCAGCACAGATACGCAGTATTTT. The full variable domain, completed using reference TRBV7-2 and TRBJ2-3, is GAGVSQSPSNKVTEKGKDVELRCDPISGHTALYWYRQSLGQGLEFLIYFQGNSAPDKSGLPSDRFSAERTGGSVSTLTIQRTQQEDSAVYLCASSLGRTSTDTQYFGPGTRLTVL.

The V and J genes are TRBV5-6 and TRBJ2-7, with TRBD1 identical over 8 bases. Germline CDR1 and CDR2: SGHDT and YYEEEE. V dropped 4 bases and J dropped 2; count of bases not matched to a gene: 8. The CDR3 consists of 15 residues. The DNA for the CDR3 is TGTGCCAGCAGCCCAATGACAGGGGTCCCCTACGAGCAGTACGTC. It encodes CASSPMTGVPYEQYV.

This clonotype was recorded a few times. The chain is built from TRBV5-6 and TRBJ2-3; D is unresolved. In germline, CDR1 is SGHDT, CDR2 YYEEEE. Trimming took off 3 bases at V and 4 bases at J, with 6 bases between the two ends. This CDR3 is 12 amino acids long. This CDR3 reads CASSSAPDTQYF. CDR3 in DNA: TGTGCCAGCAGCTCGGCCCCAGATACGCAGTATTTT. The entire variable domain, with the rest obtained from reference TRBV5-6 and TRBJ2-3, is as follows: DAGVTQSPTHLIKTRGQQVTLRCSPKSGHDTVSWYQQALGQGPQFIFQYYEEEERQRGNFPDRFSGHQFPNYSSELNVNALLLGDSALYLCASSSAPDTQYFGPGTRLTVL.

This clonotype was found a few times. The rearrangement uses TRBV6-1 and TRBJ1-1, with D unclear. V dropped 2 bases and J dropped 7 bases, with 14 bases sitting between them. There are 14 residues in the CDR3. Germline lookup yields CDR1 MNHNS and CDR2 SASEGT. This CDR3 is CASSEYRGIGEAFF. CDR3 DNA: TGTGCCAGCAGTGAATACAGAGGGATTGGTGAAGCTTTCTTT.

The chain carries TRBV12-3 or TRBV12-4 and TRBJ2-1, with a possible D match to TRBD1 (6 bases). Trimming took off 4 bases at V and 7 bases at J, with 11 bases between the two ends. This CDR3 has 13 amino acids. The CDR3 bases are TGTGCCAGCAGTTCCCAACAGGGAAATGAGCAGTTCTTC. Translation: CASSSQQGNEQFF.

Ten or more counts support this clonotype. The J gene is TRBJ2-3, the V gene TRBV5-4; maybe TRBD2 (6 bases). The germline CDR1 and CDR2 sequences are SGHNT and YYREEE (reference sequence). This CDR3 is 14 amino acids long. The V end lost 4 bases, the J end lost 8 bases, and 17 bases lay between the germline ends. The CDR3 sequence is CASSPGTLGGTQYF. The CDR3 region has the DNA TGTGCCAGCAGCCCCGGGACTCTCGGCGGTACGCAGTATTTT. Full variable domain (outside the CDR3, taken from reference TRBV5-4 and TRBJ2-3): ETGVTQSPTHLIKTRGQQVTLRCSSQSGHNTVSWYQQALGQGPQFIFQYYREEENGRGNFPPRFSGLQFPNYSSELNVNALELDDSALYLCASSPGTLGGTQYFGPGTRLTVL.

The chain is built from TRBV3-1 and TRBJ2-7; D remains unclear. This CDR3 region has 11 residues. Looked up from germline, CDR1 is LGHDT and CDR2 is YNNKEL (reference sequence). The V and J ends lost 1 base and 5 bases respectively, with 3 bases between them. In DNA form, the CDR3 reads TGTGCCAGCAGCCAAGTCAACGAGCAGTACTTC. It encodes CASSQVNEQYF.

This clonotype was found many times. The rearrangement joins TRBV7-6 to TRBJ2-7; D gene unclear. CDR1 SGHVS and CDR2 FNYEAQ come from the germline V gene. V lost 1 base, J lost 5 bases, and 9 bases lay in between. The CDR3 is 13 amino acids. CDR3 sequence: CASSLEGWNEQYF. CDR3 bases: TGTGCCAGCAGCTTAGAGGGCTGGAACGAGCAGTACTTC. Full variable domain (outside the CDR3, taken from reference TRBV7-6 and TRBJ2-7): GAGVSQSPRYKVTKRGQDVALRCDPISGHVSLYWYRQALGQGPEFLTYFNYEAQQDKSGLPNDRFSAERPEGSISTLTIQRTEQRDSAMYRCASSLEGWNEQYFGPGTRLTVT.